The 17 T cell receptor beta chains below come from one sample, sequenced in a study of T cells after yellow fever vaccination. MiXCR was run by TCRdb on the 5' RACE reads, yielding one entry per CDR3 protein. This table holds 500,000 to 650,000 distinct CDR3 sequences, roughly 12% found once. The sample consisted of PBMCs, taken on the day of the yellow fever booster vaccination. These receptors all stem from a man younger than 45 who received the YFV17D yellow fever vaccine.

This clonotype came up a few times. In DNA form, the CDR3 reads TGTGCCACCTCCATGAACACTGAAGCTTTCTTT. Amino acid sequence: CATSMNTEAFF. The J gene is TRBJ1-1, the V gene TRBV2; D not certain. Germline CDR1 reads SNHLY; CDR2 reads FYNNEI. This CDR3 region has 11 residues. V lost 10 bases to trimming and J lost 0 bases, with 6 bases between them.

The chain links TRBV6-5 to TRBJ1-6; possible D gene TRBD1, 6 bases. The CDR3 covers 16 residues. Germline V lookup: CDR1 MNHEY, CDR2 SVGAGI. Between the trimmed V and J ends, which lost 4 bases and 10 bases, there was a span of 20 bases. The CDR3 bases are TGTGCCAGCAGTTGGGGCGGGGGCGATTTCGGATCACCCCTCCACTTT. This encodes CASSWGGGDFGSPLHF.

The rearrangement links TRBV7-9 to TRBJ2-2; weak D call: TRBD2 (5 bases). This CDR3 region has 13 residues. Germline V gene data show CDR1 as SEHNR and CDR2 as FQNEAQ (reference sequence). V was pared by 7 bases and J by 6 bases, with 12 bases between. CDR3 DNA sequence: TGTGCCAGCACCGATAGCGCATCCGGGGAGCTGTTTTTT. This encodes CASTDSASGELFF.

This clonotype appeared a few times. The chain joins TRBV12-3 or TRBV12-4 to TRBJ2-1, with 10 bases that match TRBD2. V shed 1 base, J shed 9 bases, and the junction held 21 bases outside the gene matches. The CDR3 covers 20 residues. The chain's CDR3 is CASSLGPGSGRASVRVEQFF. The CDR3 nucleotides read TGTGCCAGCAGTTTAGGTCCAGGGAGCGGGAGGGCCTCTGTTCGAGTTGAGCAGTTCTTC.

There are a few counts of this clonotype. The chain couples TRBV19 to TRBJ2-7; the D gene is possibly TRBD1 (5 bases). Trimming took 0 bases from V and 6 from J, leaving 9 bases between them. Germline V gene data show CDR1 as LNHDA and CDR2 as SQIVND (reference sequence). The CDR3 is 13 residues long. In DNA form, the CDR3 reads TGTGCCAGTAGTATAGAGGCCACAGGCGAGCAGTACTTC. As protein: CASSIEATGEQYF.

In its sample, this clonotype was seen a few times. The CDR3 nucleotides are TGTGCCAGCAGTCCAAAAGGGACTAGCGGGAGGGCCGTCTATGAGCAGTTCTTC. Amino acid sequence: CASSPKGTSGRAVYEQFF. V is TRBV12-3 or TRBV12-4 and J is TRBJ2-1; 16 bases map to TRBD2. The J segment lost 8 bases and the V segment lost 5 bases, leaving 12 bases of the junction unmatched. This CDR3 has 18 residues.

The chain joins TRBV18 to TRBJ2-5; no clear D gene. The CDR3 consists of 13 residues. Germline V lookup: CDR1 KGHSH, CDR2 LQKENI. Trimming took 8 bases from V and 5 from J, leaving 15 bases between them. The CDR3 region is CASAGRHGETQYF. In DNA, the CDR3 is TGTGCCAGCGCCGGACGCCACGGGGAGACCCAGTACTTC. The full variable domain, with the rest looked up from reference TRBV18 and TRBJ2-5, is NAGVMQNPRHLVRRRGQEARLRCSPMKGHSHVYWYRQLPEEGLKFMVYLQKENIIDESGMPKERFSAEFPKEGPSILRIQQVVRGDSAAYFCASAGRHGETQYFGPGTRLLVL.

This clonotype occurred a few times. This chain uses TRBV7-8 with TRBJ2-1, with D possibly being TRBD2 (6 bases). The V gene's germline CDR1 is SGHVS and CDR2 FQNEAQ. This CDR3 has 19 residues. V was shortened by 5 bases and J by 4 bases, with 27 bases between the two germline ends. The CDR3 region is CASSHLAGLPGIIYNEQFF. As DNA, the CDR3 is TGTGCCAGCAGCCACCTGGCTGGACTACCCGGGATTATATACAATGAGCAGTTCTTC.

The gene calls are TRBV7-2 and TRBJ2-7; possible D gene TRBD2, 6 bases. V shed 0 bases and J shed 7 bases, with 16 bases lying between them. CDR1 and CDR2 (germline): SGHTA, FQGNSA. This CDR3 region has 15 residues. The CDR3 DNA is TGTGCCAGCAGCTTAGCCTCCCTAGCGCGAGGAGAGCAGTACTTC. Translated: CASSLASLARGEQYF.

This chain's CDR3 is CASSPSSGVTDTQYF. For the CDR3, the DNA is TGTGCCAGCAGCCCGTCTAGCGGGGTTACAGATACGCAGTATTTT. The chain joins TRBV7-3 to TRBJ2-3; 9 nucleotides line up with TRBD2. In germline, CDR1 is SGHTA, CDR2 FQGTGA. Losses at the gene ends were 5 bases for V and 3 bases for J; bases not matched to a gene: 6. This CDR3 has 15 amino acids.

The chain has TRBV3-1 and TRBJ1-2, with D possibly matching TRBD1 (5 bases). V was shortened by 1 base and J by 0 bases, with 18 bases between the two germline ends. CDR3 length: 18 amino acids. CDR1 is LGHDT, CDR2 YNNKEL, per germline (reference sequence). CDR3 nucleotide sequence: TGTGCCAGCAGCCAAGGTTTATCAGGGCCGGGAGCTAACTATGGCTACACCTTC. Amino acids: CASSQGLSGPGANYGYTF.

The table lists this clonotype with a few counts. This rearrangement joins TRBV24-1 to TRBJ1-2; 8 bases fit TRBD1. This CDR3 has 15 residues. V was clipped by 7 bases and J by 8 bases; unmatched bases: 14. CDR1 KGHDR and CDR2 SFDVKD come from the germline V gene. CDR3 sequence: CATRRPGTGGKGYTF. The CDR3 DNA sequence: TGTGCCACCAGAAGACCCGGTACAGGGGGAAAAGGCTACACCTTC.

The V and J genes are TRBV5-1 and TRBJ1-4; 7 bases fit TRBD1. The CDR3 loop spans 13 amino acids. Germline lookup yields CDR1 SGHRS and CDR2 YFSETQ. V lost 0 bases, J lost 10 bases, and 3 bases stayed unmatched. CDR3 DNA: TGCGCCAGCAGCTTGGAGCAGGGGGGAAAACTGTTTTTT. It is translated as CASSLEQGGKLFF.

The rearrangement joins TRBV30 to TRBJ2-1; 8 nucleotides match TRBD1. Germline V gene lookup returns CDR1 GTSNPN and CDR2 SVGIG (reference sequence). The CDR3 is made up of 17 amino acids. The V and J ends lost 1 base and 4 bases, in that order; junction bases with no gene match: 12. CDR3 loop: CAWSGEYRGFIYNEQFF. DNA for the CDR3: TGTGCCTGGAGTGGAGAATACAGGGGGTTCATTTACAATGAGCAGTTCTTC.

The chain employs TRBV15 and TRBJ2-7; D perhaps matches TRBD1 (5 bases). This CDR3 spans 13 amino acids. With 0 bases removed from V and 3 bases from J, the gap between germline ends came to 6 bases. CDR1 LNHNV and CDR2 YYDKDF come from the germline V gene (reference sequence). The CDR3 coding sequence is TGTGCCACCAGCAGAGATCAGGGCTACGAGCAGTACTTC. This encodes CATSRDQGYEQYF.

The chain recombines TRBV25-1 with TRBJ2-5; unclear D gene. Germline CDR1 is MGHDK and CDR2 is SYGVNS. Trimming took off 1 base at V and 2 bases at J, with 8 bases between the two ends. CDR3 length: 14 residues. CDR3 protein: CASSESNSQETQYF. For the CDR3, the DNA is TGTGCCAGCAGTGAATCGAACTCTCAAGAGACCCAGTACTTC. Variable domain in full (rest from reference TRBV25-1 and TRBJ2-5): EADIYQTPRYLVIGTGKKITLECSQTMGHDKMYWYQQDPGMELHLIHYSYGVNSTEKGDLSSESTVSRIRTEHFPLTLESARPSHTSQYLCASSESNSQETQYFGPGTRLLVL.

A few counts support this clonotype. The rearrangement uses TRBV11-2 and TRBJ2-7; TRBD1 matches at 7 bases. This CDR3 is built from 15 residues. The trim removed 5 bases at V and 1 base at J, leaving 8 bases unmatched. Germline V gene lookup returns CDR1 SGHAT and CDR2 FQNNGV. In DNA, the CDR3 is TGTGCCAGCAGCCTCGAGACAGGGCATTCCTACGAGCAGTACTTC. Translation: CASSLETGHSYEQYF.